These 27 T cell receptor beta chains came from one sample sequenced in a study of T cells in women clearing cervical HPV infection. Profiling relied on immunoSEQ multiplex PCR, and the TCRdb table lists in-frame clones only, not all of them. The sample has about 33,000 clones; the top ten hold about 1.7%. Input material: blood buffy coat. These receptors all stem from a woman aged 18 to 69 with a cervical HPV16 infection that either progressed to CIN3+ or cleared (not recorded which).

Incomplete CDR3 DNA: TGTGCCAGCAGTTTTGGGGGGGTGAACACTGAA. This sequence encodes CASSFGGVNTE. The whole CDR3 protein is CASSFGGVNTEAFF. The rearrangement links TRBV27 to TRBJ1-1, with D perhaps matching TRBD1 (5 bases). The read gets to within 3 residues of the CDR3 end, and the germline J gene fills in the rest. This CDR3 contains 14 residues. The germline gives CDR1 MNHEY, CDR2 SMNVEV (reference sequence). V lost 3 bases and J 0 bases, leaving 8 bases between the germline ends.

CDR3 sequence: CASSPAGSGGTDTQYF. The DNA read from the CDR3 is TGTGCCAGCAGTCCCGCGGGGAGCGGGGGCACAGATACG. The chain combines TRBV12-3 or TRBV12-4 with TRBJ2-3; 7 bases are a match to TRBD2. The DNA ends 3 residues before the CDR3 does, and the rest of the CDR3 is filled in from the germline J gene. J was trimmed by 1 base and V by 5 bases; bases with no gene match: 9. This CDR3 contains 16 residues.

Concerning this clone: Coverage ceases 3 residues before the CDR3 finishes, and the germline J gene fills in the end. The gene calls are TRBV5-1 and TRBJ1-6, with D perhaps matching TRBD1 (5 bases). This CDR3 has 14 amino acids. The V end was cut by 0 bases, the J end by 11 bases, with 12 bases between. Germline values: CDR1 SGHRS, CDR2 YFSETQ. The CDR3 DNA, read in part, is TGCGCCAGCAGCTTGGCGGGCCGAGGGGCACCC. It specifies CASSLAGRGAP. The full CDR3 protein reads CASSLAGRGAPLHF.

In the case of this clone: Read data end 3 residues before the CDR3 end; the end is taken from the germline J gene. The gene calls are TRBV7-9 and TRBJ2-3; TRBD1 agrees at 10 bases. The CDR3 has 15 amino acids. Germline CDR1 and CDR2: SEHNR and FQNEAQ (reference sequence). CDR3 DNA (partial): TGTGCCAGCAGCTGGGACAGGGGTTACCAAGAGACG. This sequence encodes CASSWDRGYQET. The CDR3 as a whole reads CASSWDRGYQETQYF.

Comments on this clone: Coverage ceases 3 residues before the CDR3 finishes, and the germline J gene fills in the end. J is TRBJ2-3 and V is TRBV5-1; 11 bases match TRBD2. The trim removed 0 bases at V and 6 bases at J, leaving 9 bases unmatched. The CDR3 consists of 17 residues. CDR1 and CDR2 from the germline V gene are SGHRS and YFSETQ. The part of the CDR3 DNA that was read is TGCGCCAGCAGCTTGGATCTAGCGGGGGGTCCCCAGGATACG. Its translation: CASSLDLAGGPQDT. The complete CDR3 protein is CASSLDLAGGPQDTQYF.

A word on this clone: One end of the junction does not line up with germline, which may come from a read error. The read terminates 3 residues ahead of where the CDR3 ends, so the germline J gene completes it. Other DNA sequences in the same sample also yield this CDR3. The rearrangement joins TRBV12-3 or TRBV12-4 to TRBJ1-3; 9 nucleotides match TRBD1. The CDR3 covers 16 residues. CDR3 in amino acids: CAISRDRAYSGNTIYF. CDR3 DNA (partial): TGTGCCATCAGCCGGGACAGGGCCTATTCTGGAAACACA.

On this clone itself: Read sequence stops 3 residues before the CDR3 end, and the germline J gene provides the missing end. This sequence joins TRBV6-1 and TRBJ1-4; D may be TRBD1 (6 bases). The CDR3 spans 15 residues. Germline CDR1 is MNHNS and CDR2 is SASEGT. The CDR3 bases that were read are TGTGCCAGCAGTGCGGGACAAACCTATAATTCACCA. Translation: CASSAGQTYNSP. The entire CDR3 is CASSAGQTYNSPLFF.

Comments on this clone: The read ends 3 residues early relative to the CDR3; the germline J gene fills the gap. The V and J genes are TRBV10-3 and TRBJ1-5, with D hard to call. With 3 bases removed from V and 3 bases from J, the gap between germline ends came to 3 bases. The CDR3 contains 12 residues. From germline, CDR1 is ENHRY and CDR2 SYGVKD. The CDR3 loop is CAISDINQPQHF. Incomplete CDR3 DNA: TGTGCCATCAGTGATATCAATCAGCCC.

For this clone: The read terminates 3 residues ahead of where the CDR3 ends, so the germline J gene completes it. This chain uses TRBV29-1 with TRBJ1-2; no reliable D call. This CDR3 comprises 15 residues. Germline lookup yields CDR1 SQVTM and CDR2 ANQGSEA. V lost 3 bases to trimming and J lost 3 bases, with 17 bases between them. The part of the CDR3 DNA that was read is TGCAGCGTTGATAGTGGGCGGACCGGGGACTATGGC. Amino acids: CSVDSGRTGDYG. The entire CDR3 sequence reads CSVDSGRTGDYGYTF. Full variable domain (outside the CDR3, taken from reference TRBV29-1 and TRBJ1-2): SAVISQKPSRDICQRGTSLTIQCQVDSQVTMMFWYRQQPGQSLTLIATANQGSEATYESGFVIDKFPISRPNLTFSTLTVSNMSPEDSSIYLCSVDSGRTGDYGYTFGSGTRLTVV.

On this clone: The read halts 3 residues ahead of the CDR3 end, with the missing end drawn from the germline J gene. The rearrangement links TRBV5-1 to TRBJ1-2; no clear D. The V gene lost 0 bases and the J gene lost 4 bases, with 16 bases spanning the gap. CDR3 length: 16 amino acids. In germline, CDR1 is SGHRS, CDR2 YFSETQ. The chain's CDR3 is CASSLVSPPEVYGYTF. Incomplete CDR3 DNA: TGCGCCAGCAGCTTGGTGTCCCCACCAGAAGTCTATGGC.

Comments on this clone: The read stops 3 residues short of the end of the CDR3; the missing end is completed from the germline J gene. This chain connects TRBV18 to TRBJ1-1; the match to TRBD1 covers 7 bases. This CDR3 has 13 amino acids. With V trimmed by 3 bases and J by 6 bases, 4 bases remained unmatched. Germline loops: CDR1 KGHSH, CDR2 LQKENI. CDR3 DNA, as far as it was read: TGTGCCAGCTCACCGTCGCAGGGGGCTGAA. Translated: CASSPSQGAE. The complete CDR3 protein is CASSPSQGAEAFF.

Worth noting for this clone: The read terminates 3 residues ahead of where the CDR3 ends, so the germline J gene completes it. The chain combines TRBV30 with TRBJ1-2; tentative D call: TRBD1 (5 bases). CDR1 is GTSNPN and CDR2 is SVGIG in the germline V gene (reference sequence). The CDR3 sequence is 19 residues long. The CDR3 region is CAWSQTPTVAGPTNNDYTF. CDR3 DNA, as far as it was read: TGTGCCTGGAGTCAAACCCCTACCGTAGCGGGACCGACCAACAATGAC.

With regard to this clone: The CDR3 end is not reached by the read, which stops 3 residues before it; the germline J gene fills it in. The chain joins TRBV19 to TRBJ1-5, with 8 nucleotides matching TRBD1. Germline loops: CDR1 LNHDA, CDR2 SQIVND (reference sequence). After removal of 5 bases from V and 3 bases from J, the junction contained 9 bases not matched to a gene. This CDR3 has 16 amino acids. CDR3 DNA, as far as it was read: TGTGCCAGTAGTCCTATTGACAGGGGAGACAATCAGCCC. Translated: CASSPIDRGDNQP. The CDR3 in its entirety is CASSPIDRGDNQPQHF.

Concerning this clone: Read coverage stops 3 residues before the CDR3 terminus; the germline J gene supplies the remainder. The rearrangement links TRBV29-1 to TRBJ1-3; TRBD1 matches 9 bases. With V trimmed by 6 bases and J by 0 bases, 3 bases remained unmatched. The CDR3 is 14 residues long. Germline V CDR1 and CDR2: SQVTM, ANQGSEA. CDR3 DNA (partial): TGCAGCGTGGGACAGGGTCGCTCTGGAAACACC. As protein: CSVGQGRSGNT. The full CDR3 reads CSVGQGRSGNTIYF.

The DNA read from the CDR3 is TGTGCCAGCAGCCGAGCGGGAGGCCGTTACAATGAG. Its protein product is CASSRAGGRYNE. The whole CDR3 is CASSRAGGRYNEQFF. The V and J genes are TRBV5-8 and TRBJ2-1; 9 nucleotides match TRBD2. The read terminates 3 residues before the CDR3 end, so the remaining end is supplied by the germline J gene. This CDR3 is 15 amino acids long. The V and J ends lost 4 bases and 4 bases, in that order; junction bases with no gene match: 6. Per germline, CDR1 SGHTS and CDR2 YDEGEE.

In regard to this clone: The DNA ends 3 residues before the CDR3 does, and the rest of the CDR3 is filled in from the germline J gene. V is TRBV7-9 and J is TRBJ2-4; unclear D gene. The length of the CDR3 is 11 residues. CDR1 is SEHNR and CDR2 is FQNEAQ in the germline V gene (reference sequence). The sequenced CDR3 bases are TGTGCCAGCACCGCAGGTTTGGGT. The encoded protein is CASTAGLG. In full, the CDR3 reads CASTAGLGQYF.

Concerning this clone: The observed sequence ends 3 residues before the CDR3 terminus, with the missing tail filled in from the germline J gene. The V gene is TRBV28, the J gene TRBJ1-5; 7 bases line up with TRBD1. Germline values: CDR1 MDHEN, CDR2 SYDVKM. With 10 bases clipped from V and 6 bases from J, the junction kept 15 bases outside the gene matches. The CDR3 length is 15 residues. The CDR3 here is CATLTEGANFQPQHF. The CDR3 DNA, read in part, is TGTGCCACCCTAACGGAGGGGGCAAATTTTCAGCCC.

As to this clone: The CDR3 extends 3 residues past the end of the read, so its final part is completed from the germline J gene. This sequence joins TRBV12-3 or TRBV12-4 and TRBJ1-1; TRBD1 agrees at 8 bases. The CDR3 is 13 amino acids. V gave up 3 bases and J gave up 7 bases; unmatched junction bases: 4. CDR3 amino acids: CASSFRQGREAFF. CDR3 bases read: TGTGCCAGCAGTTTTCGACAGGGGCGTGAA.

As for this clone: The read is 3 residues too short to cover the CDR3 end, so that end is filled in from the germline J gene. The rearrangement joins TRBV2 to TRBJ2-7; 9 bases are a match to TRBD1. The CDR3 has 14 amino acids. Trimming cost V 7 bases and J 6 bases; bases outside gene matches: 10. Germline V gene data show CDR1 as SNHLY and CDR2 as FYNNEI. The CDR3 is CASNPGTGKGEQYF. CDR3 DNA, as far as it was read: TGTGCCAGCAACCCCGGGACAGGGAAAGGCGAG. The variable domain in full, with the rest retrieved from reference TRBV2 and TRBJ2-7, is EPEVTQTPSHQVTQMGQEVILRCVPISNHLYFYWYRQILGQKVEFLVSFYNNEISEKSEIFDDQFSVERPDGSNFTLKIRSTKLEDSAMYFCASNPGTGKGEQYFGPGTRLTVT.

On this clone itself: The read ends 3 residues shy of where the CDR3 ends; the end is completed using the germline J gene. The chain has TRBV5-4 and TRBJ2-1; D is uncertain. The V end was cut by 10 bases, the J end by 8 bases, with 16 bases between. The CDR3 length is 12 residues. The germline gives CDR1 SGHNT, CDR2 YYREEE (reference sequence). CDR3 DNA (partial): TGTGCCGGTAAGGTATTTCTCCATGAG. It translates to CAGKVFLHE. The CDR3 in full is CAGKVFLHEQFF.

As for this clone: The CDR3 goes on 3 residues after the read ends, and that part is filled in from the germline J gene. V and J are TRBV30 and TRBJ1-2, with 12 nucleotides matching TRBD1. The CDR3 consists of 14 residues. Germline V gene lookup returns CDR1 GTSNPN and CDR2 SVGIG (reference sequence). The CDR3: CAWSYGTGGYDYTF. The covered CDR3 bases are TGTGCCTGGAGTTACGGGACAGGGGGCTACGAC.

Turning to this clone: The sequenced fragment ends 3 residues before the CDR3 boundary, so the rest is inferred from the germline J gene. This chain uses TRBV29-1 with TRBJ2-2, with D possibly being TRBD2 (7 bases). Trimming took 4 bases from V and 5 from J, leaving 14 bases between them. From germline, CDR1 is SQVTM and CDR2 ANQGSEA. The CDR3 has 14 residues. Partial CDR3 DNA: TGCAGCGTTGGGGGGGGCTTTGGAACCGGGGAG. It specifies CSVGGGFGTGE. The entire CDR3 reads CSVGGGFGTGELFF.

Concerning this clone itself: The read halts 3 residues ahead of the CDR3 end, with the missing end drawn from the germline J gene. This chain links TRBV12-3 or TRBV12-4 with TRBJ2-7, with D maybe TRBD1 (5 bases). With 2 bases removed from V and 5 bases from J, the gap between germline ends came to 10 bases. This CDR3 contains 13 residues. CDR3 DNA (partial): TGTGCCAGCAGTTTAAGGGGAAGAGACGAG. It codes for CASSLRGRDE. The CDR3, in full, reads CASSLRGRDEQYF.

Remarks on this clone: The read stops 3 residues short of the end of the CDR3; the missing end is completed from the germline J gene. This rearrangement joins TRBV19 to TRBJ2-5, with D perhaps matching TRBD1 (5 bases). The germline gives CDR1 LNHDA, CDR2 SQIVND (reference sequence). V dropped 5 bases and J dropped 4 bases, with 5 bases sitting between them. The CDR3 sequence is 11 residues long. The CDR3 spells CASSQGETQYF. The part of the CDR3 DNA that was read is TGTGCCAGTAGTCAGGGAGAGACC.

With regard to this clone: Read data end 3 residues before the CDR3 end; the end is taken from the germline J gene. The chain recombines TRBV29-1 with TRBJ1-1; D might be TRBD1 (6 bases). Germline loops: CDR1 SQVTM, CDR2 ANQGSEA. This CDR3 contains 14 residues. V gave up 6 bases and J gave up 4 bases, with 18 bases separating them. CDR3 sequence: CSVSTGGRVTEAFF. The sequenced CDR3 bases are TGCAGCGTCTCCACCGGGGGGCGGGTCACTGAA.

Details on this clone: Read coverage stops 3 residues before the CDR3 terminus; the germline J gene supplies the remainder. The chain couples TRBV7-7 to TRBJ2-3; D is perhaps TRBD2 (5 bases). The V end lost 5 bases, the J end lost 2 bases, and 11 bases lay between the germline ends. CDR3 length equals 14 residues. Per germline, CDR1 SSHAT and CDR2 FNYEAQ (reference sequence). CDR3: CASSPLDSTDTQYF. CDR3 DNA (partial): TGTGCCAGCAGCCCCTTGGACTCCACAGATACG.

The part of the CDR3 DNA that was read is TGTGCCAGCCGCATGGGCGTTAACACTGAA. Its protein product is CASRMGVNTE. The entire CDR3 sequence reads CASRMGVNTEAFF. The V call is TRBV6-2 or TRBV6-3, the J call TRBJ1-1; D is ambiguous. The CDR3 is cut off 3 residues early in the read; its end comes from the germline J gene. The V gene's germline CDR1 is MNHEY and CDR2 SVGEGT. This CDR3 comprises 13 residues. V lost 8 bases and J 2 bases, leaving 12 bases between the germline ends.